A selection of T cell receptor beta chains follows, all from one sample in a study of Graves' ophthalmopathy and Graves' hyperthyroidism. TCRdb called the multiplex PCR reads again in MiXCR, with one record for every CDR3 protein. The sample lists 600,000 to 950,000 distinct CDR3 sequences; roughly 40% were seen once. The sample taken for sequencing was peripheral blood. Receptors were obtained from an adult man with Graves' ophthalmopathy. The CDR3 runs from the conserved cysteine through the conserved F or W. D genes are given only for firm matches. A row's size may be missing; if present it is once, few, many or a size class.

v_call	clone_size	j_call	d_call	cdr3_nt	cdr3_aa
TRBV29-1	many	TRBJ2-7	TRBD1	TGCAGCGTTGCCGGGACAGGGGGCTACGAGCAGTACTTC	CSVAGTGGYEQYF
TRBV20-1	-	TRBJ2-5	-	TGCAGTGCCCCCGATCCCCAGGGGCCCTCAGAGACCCAGTACTTC	CSAPDPQGPSETQYF
TRBV2	few	TRBJ2-5	-	TGTGCCAGCAGTGACAAGGGGGGGGGGACCCAGTACTTC	CASSDKGGGTQYF
TRBV11-2	-	TRBJ2-6	TRBD1	TGTGCCAGCAGCCAATCCACAGGGGCTGGGGCCAGCGTCCTGACTTTC	CASSQSTGAGASVLTF
TRBV5-1	-	TRBJ2-7	-	TGCGCCAGCACTTCAGGGATGCCCCACGAGCAGTACTTC	CASTSGMPHEQYF
TRBV9	-	TRBJ1-2	-	TGTGCCAGCAGCTTAGAAGGAGACGGTACTAACTATGGCTACACCTTC	CASSLEGDGTNYGYTF
TRBV25-1	-	TRBJ2-2	-	TGTGCCACCCGACAGGGAGGCGACACCGGGGAGCTGTTTTTT	CATRQGGDTGELFF
TRBV7-9	many	TRBJ1-2	-	TGTGCCAGCAGGGGAGGGCAGAGCTATGGCTACACCTTC	CASRGGQSYGYTF
TRBV11-2	-	TRBJ2-7	TRBD1	TGCGCCAGCAGCCAGTCCGGGACAGGGACCTACGAGCAGTACTTC	CASSQSGTGTYEQYF
TRBV19	few	TRBJ1-1	-	TGTGCCAGCTATTCCGCCAGGAACACTGAAACTTTCTTT	CASYSARNTETFF
TRBV2	-	TRBJ1-5	-	TGTGCCAGCAGTGAACTTACAAAGGGCAATCAGCCCCAGCATTTT	CASSELTKGNQPQHF
TRBV25-1	-	TRBJ2-2	TRBD2	TGTGCCAGCAGCTTAATACCCACTAGCGGGGGGTATAACGGGGAGCTGTTTTTT	CASSLIPTSGGYNGELFF
TRBV10-3	-	TRBJ2-3	TRBD1	TGTGCCATCAGTTTCCAGGACAGGGGGCGAGATACGCAGTATTTT	CAISFQDRGRDTQYF
TRBV20-1	-	TRBJ2-5	TRBD1	TGCAGTGCTACTAGGACAGGGGCGGAACGGGAGACCCAGTACTTC	CSATRTGAERETQYF
TRBV25-1	once	TRBJ1-1	-	TGTGCCAGCAGCCTAGGCCCGGGGGCAGCCAACACTGAAGCTTTCTTT	CASSLGPGAANTEAFF
TRBV15	-	TRBJ2-7	-	TGTGCCACCAGCGTAGACAGGCCCGGCGAGCAGTACTTC	CATSVDRPGEQYF
TRBV30	-	TRBJ1-1	-	TGTGCCTGGAGTGTACCACAGGGCGGAATAGTCACGAACACTGAAGCTTTCTTT	CAWSVPQGGIVTNTEAFF
TRBV10-3	few	TRBJ2-7	TRBD2	TGTGCCAACAGCCTCACAAGACTAGCCGCCGAGCAGTACTTC	CANSLTRLAAEQYF
TRBV10-3	many	TRBJ1-5	TRBD1	TGTGCCACCCAGACAGGGGTGGGAGGCAATCAGCCCCAGCATTTT	CATQTGVGGNQPQHF
TRBV7-9	many	TRBJ1-2	-	TGTGCCAGCAGCTTAGGATCCTTCTATGGCTACACCTTC	CASSLGSFYGYTF
TRBV2	many	TRBJ1-2	-	TGTGCCAGCATAAGCTATGGCTACACCTTC	CASISYGYTF
TRBV10-2	-	TRBJ2-5	TRBD2	TGCGCCAGCAGTCGACTAGCGGGAGGGAATATGGAGACCCAGTACTTC	CASSRLAGGNMETQYF
TRBV12-3/TRBV12-4	few	TRBJ1-1	TRBD1	TGTGCCAGCAGTTCCACCTCGGGACAGATGAACACTGAAGCTTTCTTT	CASSSTSGQMNTEAFF
TRBV9	few	TRBJ1-2	-	TGTGCCAGCAGCAAAAAATCGGGGATCTATGGCTACACCTTC	CASSKKSGIYGYTF
TRBV11-2	few	TRBJ2-5	TRBD2	TGTGCCAGCAGCGTCCCTAGCGGGGGCCTGGGGCAAGAGACCCAGTACTTC	CASSVPSGGLGQETQYF
TRBV7-9	many	TRBJ1-1	-	TGTGCCAGCAGCTTAGACATCGCGGTGAACACTGAAGCTTTCTTT	CASSLDIAVNTEAFF
TRBV10-3	once	TRBJ1-6	-	TGTGCCACCAGGACATTGAGCTCCTATAATTCACCCCTCCACTTT	CATRTLSSYNSPLHF
TRBV9	many	TRBJ1-1	TRBD1	TGTGCCAGCAGCGCACCCGCCGGGACAGGGAACACTGAAGCTTTCTTT	CASSAPAGTGNTEAFF
TRBV7-9	-	TRBJ2-3	-	TGTGCCAGCAGCACGGGACTCCGAGATACGCAGTATTTT	CASSTGLRDTQYF
TRBV4-1	-	TRBJ2-7	-	TGCGCCAGCAGCCAAGCCACCGATTGGGAGCCGGCCTACGAGCAGTACTTC	CASSQATDWEPAYEQYF
TRBV7-9	few	TRBJ2-5	-	TGTGCCAGCAGCGTTGATCCGTCCGGGACGTTGGGAGAGACCCAGTACTTC	CASSVDPSGTLGETQYF
TRBV7-9	-	TRBJ2-2	TRBD1	TGTGCCAGCAGCTGGACAGGGGGCCTCACCGGGGAGCTGTTTTTT	CASSWTGGLTGELFF
TRBV2	few	TRBJ1-2	TRBD1	TGTGCCAGCAGCCAAACCGGGACAGGGGCAAACTATGGCTACACCTTC	CASSQTGTGANYGYTF
TRBV19	-	TRBJ1-6	-	TGTGCCAGTAGTAGGGACCGACCAAATTCACCCCTCCACTTT	CASSRDRPNSPLHF
TRBV7-9	-	TRBJ2-7	-	TGTGCCAGCAGCTCGCACGACGTCAGGGTCTGGGACGAGCAGTACTTC	CASSSHDVRVWDEQYF
TRBV10-3	many	TRBJ1-5	TRBD1	TGTGCCATCAGTGCAACAGGGGGAAGCAATCAGCCCCAGCATTTT	CAISATGGSNQPQHF
TRBV5-6	few	TRBJ2-5	TRBD2	TGTGCCAGCAGCTTGGTATTTTCGGGGGGTAGTCAAGAGACCCAGTACTTC	CASSLVFSGGSQETQYF
TRBV7-9	once	TRBJ1-5	TRBD1	TGTGCCAGTTACCTCGCGACAGGGATTGGCAATCAGCCCCAGCATTTT	CASYLATGIGNQPQHF
TRBV15	many	TRBJ2-2	-	TGTGCCACCAGCAGAGTGAGCACCGGGGAGCTGTTTTTT	CATSRVSTGELFF
TRBV7-9	many	TRBJ1-2	-	TGTGCCAGCAGCTTACAAAGTCGAGATGGCTACACCTTC	CASSLQSRDGYTF
TRBV7-9	once	TRBJ2-2	TRBD2	TGTGCCAGCAGCGGTTTTAGCGGGGGGGCGGCCGGGGAGCTGTTTTTT	CASSGFSGGAAGELFF
TRBV7-1	once	TRBJ2-2	TRBD1	TGTGCCAGCAGCTCCCGGACAGGGACAACCGGGGAGCTGTTTTTT	CASSSRTGTTGELFF
TRBV11-2	many	TRBJ1-2	-	TGTGCCAGCAGCTTAGGCTTCGGGGCCACCTTC	CASSLGFGATF
TRBV7-9	-	TRBJ1-5	-	TGTGCCAGCAGCTTGACAGATGGCAATCAGCCCCAGCATTTT	CASSLTDGNQPQHF
TRBV20-1	few	TRBJ2-7	TRBD2	TGCAGTGCTCAGGACGTGCTAGCGGGGGCTTACGAGCAGTACTTC	CSAQDVLAGAYEQYF
TRBV20-1	few	TRBJ1-5	-	TGCAGTGCTAGAGATTTTCGGGGGAATCAGCCCCAGCATTTT	CSARDFRGNQPQHF
TRBV10-2	-	TRBJ1-2	TRBD1	TGCGCCAGCTCTACAGGGGACGTCGTAGATGGCTACACCTTC	CASSTGDVVDGYTF
TRBV20-1	-	TRBJ2-5	-	TGCAGTGCTATATTATATGAGCGGTACCAAGAGACCCAGTACTTC	CSAILYERYQETQYF
TRBV10-1	many	TRBJ2-5	TRBD2	TGCGCCAGCAGACCAGAAATACGAGGGACTAGCGGGGAAGAGACCCAATACTTC	CASRPEIRGTSGEETQYF
TRBV7-9	many	TRBJ1-1	-	TGTGCCAGCAGCTTAGCGCAGGGTTCGAACACTGAAGCTTTCTTT	CASSLAQGSNTEAFF
TRBV20-1	-	TRBJ1-4	-	TGCAGTGCTAGAGATTCCGAGGAAGGCGGTGAAAAACTGTTTTTT	CSARDSEEGGEKLFF
TRBV7-9	-	TRBJ1-1	-	TGTGCCAGCAGCTCCCCCCAACGGGACCGTGGGACTGAAGCTTTCTTT	CASSSPQRDRGTEAFF